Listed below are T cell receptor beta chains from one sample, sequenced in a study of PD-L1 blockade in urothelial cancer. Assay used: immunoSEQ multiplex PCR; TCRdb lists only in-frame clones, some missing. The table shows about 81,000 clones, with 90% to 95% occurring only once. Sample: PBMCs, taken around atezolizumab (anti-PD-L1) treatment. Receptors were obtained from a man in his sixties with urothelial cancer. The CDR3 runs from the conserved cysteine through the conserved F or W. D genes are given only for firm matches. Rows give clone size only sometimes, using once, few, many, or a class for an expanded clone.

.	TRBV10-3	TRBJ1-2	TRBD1	TGTGCCATCAGCGCCGCGATGGGACAGGGAGATAACTATGGCTACACCTTC	CAISAAMGQGDNYGYTF
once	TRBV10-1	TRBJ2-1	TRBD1	TGCGCCAGCAGTGATGTGAGACAGGGGGTTATTCCCTACAATGAGCAGTTCTTC	CASSDVRQGVIPYNEQFF
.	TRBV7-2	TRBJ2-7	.	TGTGCCAGCAGTTGGGGGGGCCCATACGAGCAGTACTTC	CASSWGGPYEQYF
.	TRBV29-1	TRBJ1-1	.	TGCAGCGCTAACTACAGGGACGGGGACACTGAAGCTTTCTTT	CSANYRDGDTEAFF
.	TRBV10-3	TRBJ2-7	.	TGTGCCATCAGTGAGGGGGCAGGGAACTACGAGCAGTACTTC	CAISEGAGNYEQYF
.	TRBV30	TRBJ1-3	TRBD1	TGTGCCTGGAATACAGGGGGGAACACCATATATTTT	CAWNTGGNTIYF
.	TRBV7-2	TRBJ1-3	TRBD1	TGTGCCAGCAGCTTGACAGGGAGTAGAAACACCATATATTTT	CASSLTGSRNTIYF
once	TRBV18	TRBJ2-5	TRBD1	TGTGCCAGCTCACCCCTGGGGACAGGGCGACAAGAGACCCAGTACTTC	CASSPLGTGRQETQYF
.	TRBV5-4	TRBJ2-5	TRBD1	TGTGCCAGCAGCTCTAATGGACAGGGGAGGGGAGAGACCCAGTACTTC	CASSSNGQGRGETQYF
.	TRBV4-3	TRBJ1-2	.	TGCGCCAGCAGCCAAGATTTACAACAGGGATATGGCTACACCTTC	CASSQDLQQGYGYTF
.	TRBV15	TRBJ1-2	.	TGTGCCACCAGCAGAGATCTAGGGAGAGGCTATGGCTACACCTTC	CATSRDLGRGYGYTF
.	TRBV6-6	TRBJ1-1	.	TGTGCCAGCAGTTATGACAGAAACACTGAAGCTTTCTTT	CASSYDRNTEAFF
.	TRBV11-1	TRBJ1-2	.	TGTGCCAGCAGCTTAGGGAGTCGCTATGGCTACACCTTC	CASSLGSRYGYTF
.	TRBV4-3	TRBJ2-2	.	TGCGCCAGCAGCCAAGAACAGGGGAGGCGAGGGGAGCTGTTTTTT	CASSQEQGRRGELFF
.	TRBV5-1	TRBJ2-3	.	TGCGCCAGCAGCTCGGCAGGGGGCACAGATACGCAGTATTTT	CASSSAGGTDTQYF
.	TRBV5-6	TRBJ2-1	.	TGTGCCAGCAGTCGGAGGAGGGTATTTGAGCAGTTCTTC	CASSRRRVFEQFF
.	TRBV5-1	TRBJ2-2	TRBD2	TGCGCCAGCAGCTTGGCAGGCAGGGAGGGCACCGGGGAGCTGTTTTTT	CASSLAGREGTGELFF
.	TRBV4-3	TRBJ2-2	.	TGCGCCAGCAGCCAAGATCGACTTGCAGGGGGGCCCGGGGAGCTGTTTTTT	CASSQDRLAGGPGELFF
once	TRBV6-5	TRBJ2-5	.	TGTGCCAGCAGACCACTCAGGCAAGAGACCCAGTACTTC	CASRPLRQETQYF
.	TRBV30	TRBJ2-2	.	TGTGCCTGGAACCTAAGACTGACTAACACCGGGGAGCTGTTTTTT	CAWNLRLTNTGELFF
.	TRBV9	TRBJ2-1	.	TGTGCCAGCAGCGCGGACTTGGGCAATGAGCAGTTCTTC	CASSADLGNEQFF
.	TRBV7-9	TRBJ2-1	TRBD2	TGTGCCAGCAGCATCGGACTAGACAATGAGCAGTTCTTC	CASSIGLDNEQFF
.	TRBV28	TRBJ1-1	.	TGTGCCAGCAGTTTGAGTTACACTGAAGCTTTCTTT	CASSLSYTEAFF
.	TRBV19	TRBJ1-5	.	TGTGCCAGTAGTATGGGGGGGGCTATGGCTCAGCCCCAGCATTTT	CASSMGGAMAQPQHF
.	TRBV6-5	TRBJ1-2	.	TGTGCCAGCAGCCCCGGGGTGGCCTATGGCTACACCTTC	CASSPGVAYGYTF
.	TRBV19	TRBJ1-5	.	TGTGCCAGTAGTATCTGGCAGGGTCGGGATCAGCCCCAGCATTTT	CASSIWQGRDQPQHF
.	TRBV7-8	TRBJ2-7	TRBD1	TGTGCCAGCAGCTTAGACGGGACAGGAGACCACGAGCAGTACTTC	CASSLDGTGDHEQYF
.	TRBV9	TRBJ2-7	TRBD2	TGTGCCAGCAGCCGAGGGACTAGCGGGATCTACGAGCAGTACTTC	CASSRGTSGIYEQYF
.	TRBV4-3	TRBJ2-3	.	TGCGCCAGCAGCCAAGGCGGAAGATACACAGATACGCAGTATTTT	CASSQGGRYTDTQYF
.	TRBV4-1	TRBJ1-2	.	TGCGCCAGCAGCCAAGCATTCAGGGTCGATGGCTACACCTTC	CASSQAFRVDGYTF
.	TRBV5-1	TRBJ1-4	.	TGCGCCAGCAGCCCCGGGAGCGCAACTAATGAAAAACTGTTTTTT	CASSPGSATNEKLFF
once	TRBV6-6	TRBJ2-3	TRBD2	TGTGCCAGCAGCGCCGGATCGGGGGGTGAGCAGTATTTT	CASSAGSGGEQYF
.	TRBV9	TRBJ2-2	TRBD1	TGTGCCAGCAGCGTAGCTCCACAGGGGCCCACCGGGGAGCTGTTTTTT	CASSVAPQGPTGELFF
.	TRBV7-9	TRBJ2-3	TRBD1	TGTGCCAGCAGCCCCTCCGGACAGGGACGGGATACGCAGTATTTT	CASSPSGQGRDTQYF
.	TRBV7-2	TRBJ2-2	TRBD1	TGTGCCAGCAGCCGCCTACAGGGGGCGCGGCTGTTTTTT	CASSRLQGARLFF
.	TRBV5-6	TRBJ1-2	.	TGTGCCAGCAGCTGGAGGACAGCAGGCTATGGCTACACCTTC	CASSWRTAGYGYTF
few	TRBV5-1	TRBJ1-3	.	TGCGCCAGCAGCCTGGACGGCTCTGGAAACACCATATATTTT	CASSLDGSGNTIYF
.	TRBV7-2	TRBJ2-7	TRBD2	TGTGCCAGCAGCTTCACTAGCGGGGGGGCGAACGAGCAGTACTTC	CASSFTSGGANEQYF
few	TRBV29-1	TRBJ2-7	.	TGCAGCGCCGTGGGGCAGGGGGGAGAGCAGTACTTC	CSAVGQGGEQYF
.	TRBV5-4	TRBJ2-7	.	TGTGCCAGCAGCTCCGGGACACACTCCTACGAGCAGTACTTC	CASSSGTHSYEQYF
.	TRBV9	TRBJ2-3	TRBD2	TGTGCCAGCAGCGCACAGTCATCTAGCGGGGGTACAGATACGCAGTATTTT	CASSAQSSSGGTDTQYF
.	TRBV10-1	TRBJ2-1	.	TGCGCCAGCAAGACCGGGGACATCTGGGAGCAGTTCTTC	CASKTGDIWEQFF
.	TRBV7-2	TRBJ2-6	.	TGTGCCAGCAGCAAGAGAACGACTGGGGCCAACGTCCTGACTTTC	CASSKRTTGANVLTF
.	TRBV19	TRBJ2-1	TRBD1	TGTGCCAGTAGCCCGACAGGGAAACGCTCCTACAATGAGCAGTTCTTC	CASSPTGKRSYNEQFF
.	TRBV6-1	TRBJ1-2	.	TGTGCCAGCGGACAACTCTATGGCTACACCTTC	CASGQLYGYTF
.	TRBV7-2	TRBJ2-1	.	TGTGCCAGCAGCGTTGACTGGGCCAGGGTCAATGAGCAGTTCTTC	CASSVDWARVNEQFF
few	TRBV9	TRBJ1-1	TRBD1	TGTGCCAGCAGGGGGACAGGGGGAAACACTGAAGCTTTCTTT	CASRGTGGNTEAFF
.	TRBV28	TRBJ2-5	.	TGTGCCAGCTCCGTAGGGGCAGTGGAGACCCAGTACTTC	CASSVGAVETQYF
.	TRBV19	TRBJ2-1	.	TGTGCCAGTAGCAAACAGGGCGGAGGTACTGAGCAGTTCTTC	CASSKQGGGTEQFF
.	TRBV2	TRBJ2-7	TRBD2	TGTGCCAGCAGCCGGACTAGCAACTCCTACGAGCAGTACTTC	CASSRTSNSYEQYF
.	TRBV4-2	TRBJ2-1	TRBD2	TGTGCCAGCAGCCCTCAAAAGCTACGCGGGAGCACCGGGGATGAGCAGTTCTTC	CASSPQKLRGSTGDEQFF
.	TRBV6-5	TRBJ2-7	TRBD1	TGTGCCAGCAGGCCCTCCGGACAGGTGATCTACGAGCAGTACTTC	CASRPSGQVIYEQYF
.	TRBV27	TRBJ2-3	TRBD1	TGTGCCAGCCGCGGACAGGGCGGGTGGACAGATACGCAGTATTTT	CASRGQGGWTDTQYF
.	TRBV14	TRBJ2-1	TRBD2	TGTGCCAGCAGCCAAGATGCGATATCTAGCGGGAACCAATACAATGAGCAGTTCTTC	CASSQDAISSGNQYNEQFF
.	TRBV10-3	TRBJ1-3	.	TGTGCCATCGGAAGCGGGACCATGCTTGTAAACACCATATATTTT	CAIGSGTMLVNTIYF
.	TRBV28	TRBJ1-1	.	TGTGCCAGCAGTTTGGAACGGAGCACTGAAGCTTTCTTT	CASSLERSTEAFF
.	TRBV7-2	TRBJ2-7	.	TGTGCCAGCAGCCCCCGAGGGACTCACTACGAGCAGTACTTC	CASSPRGTHYEQYF
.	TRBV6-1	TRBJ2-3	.	TGTGCCAGCAGTGAACCTAGTCTCCGTCCAGATACGCAGTATTTT	CASSEPSLRPDTQYF
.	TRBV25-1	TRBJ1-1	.	TGTGCCAGCAGCCTGACAGGCCCCATGAACACTGAAGCTTTCTTT	CASSLTGPMNTEAFF